These 8 T cell receptor beta chains were sequenced from one sample in a study of cytomegalovirus exposure and HLA in healthy donors. The PCR had 60 Vbeta and 13 Jbeta primers. Sequencing was performed with immunoSEQ multiplex PCR; in TCRdb, only in-frame clones are kept and a portion is missing. The table records 150,000 to 200,000 clones, around 81% of them present only once. Sequencing was done on a sample of PBMCs. The origin of the receptors is a man aged 18 to 35 in good health and CMV-seronegative.

The V call is TRBV7-2, the J call TRBJ2-7, with D perhaps matching TRBD2 (5 bases). Germline CDR1 and CDR2: SGHTA and FQGNSA. This CDR3 region has 14 residues. V gave up 5 bases and J gave up 2 bases, with 13 bases separating them. CDR3 coding DNA: TGTGCCAGCAGCGGGGAGTGGGGAGCCTACGAGCAGTACTTC. This codes for CASSGEWGAYEQYF. Combining the CDR3 with reference TRBV7-2 and TRBJ2-7 gives the whole variable domain GAGVSQSPSNKVTEKGKDVELRCDPISGHTALYWYRQSLGQGLEFLIYFQGNSAPDKSGLPSDRFSAERTGGSVSTLTIQRTQQEDSAVYLCASSGEWGAYEQYFGPGTRLTVT.

This clone occurred once. The J gene is TRBJ2-4, the V gene TRBV13; TRBD1 agrees at 8 bases. Germline V gives CDR1 PRHDT, CDR2 FYEKMQ (reference sequence). There are 15 residues in the CDR3. After removal of 4 bases from V and 1 base from J, the junction contained 3 bases not matched to a gene. CDR3 nucleotides: TGTGCCAGCAGCTCTACAGGGGGGGCCAAAAACATTCAGTACTTC. It translates to CASSSTGGAKNIQYF.

The DNA for the CDR3 is TGTGCCAGCAGTTACTCGGACAGGCGGAACACCGGGGAGCTGTTTTTT. This encodes CASSYSDRRNTGELFF. The genes are TRBV6-6 and TRBJ2-2, with 7 bases aligning to TRBD1. After removal of 0 bases from V and 1 base from J, the junction contained 2 bases not matched to a gene. The CDR3 loop spans 16 amino acids. Germline V CDR1 and CDR2: MNHNY, SVGAGI (reference sequence).

This chain connects TRBV7-9 to TRBJ1-1, with D possibly being TRBD1 (5 bases). Germline lookup yields CDR1 SEHNR and CDR2 FQNEAQ (reference sequence). V lost 1 base and J lost 7, with 10 bases in between. CDR3 size: 13 residues. CDR3 bases: TGTGCCAGCAGCTTAGAGGGACTTTTTGAAGCTTTCTTT. Translating it yields CASSLEGLFEAFF.

This chain joins TRBV4-3 and TRBJ1-2; TRBD1 matches 7 bases. The CDR3 runs to 13 residues. Germline V gives CDR1 LGHNA, CDR2 YSLEER. V shed 1 base and J 6 bases; nucleotides not matched to a gene: 2. Here the CDR3 DNA reads TGCGCCAGCAGCCAAGTCCAGGGGGATGGCTACACCTTC. Amino acid sequence: CASSQVQGDGYTF.

V usage is TRBV6-1 and J usage is TRBJ1-2, with 9 bases identical to TRBD1. V shed 4 bases, J shed 4 bases, and the junction held 4 bases outside the gene matches. This CDR3 region has 14 residues. Germline-derived CDR1 and CDR2 are MNHNS and SASEGT. In nucleotides, the CDR3 is TGTGCCAGCAGTGGGACAGGGGAGGGCTATGGCTACACCTTC. Translated, it gives CASSGTGEGYGYTF.

V and J are TRBV4-3 and TRBJ2-2; D is perhaps TRBD2 (6 bases). Germline values: CDR1 LGHNA, CDR2 YSLEER. V was cut by 0 bases and J by 6 bases, with 17 bases left in between. The CDR3 covers 17 residues. CDR3: CASSQETLAIRAGELFF. As DNA, the CDR3 is TGCGCCAGCAGCCAAGAAACCCTAGCGATCAGGGCCGGGGAGCTGTTTTTT.

In DNA, the CDR3 is TGTGCCAGCAGCCCCCGGGGACTAGCGGGGGGGCGTGAGCAGTACTTC. It encodes CASSPRGLAGGREQYF. This chain joins TRBV11-2 and TRBJ2-5, with 16 nucleotides matching TRBD2. Germline CDR1 and CDR2: SGHAT and FQNNGV. The CDR3 spans 16 residues. Trimming cost V 5 bases and J 11 bases; bases outside gene matches: 11.